Shown below are 25 T cell receptor beta chains from a single sample sequenced in a study of CXCR3-negative and CXCR3-positive naive CD8 T cells. Antigen specificity for these receptors is unknown. The TRB libraries of cDNA were built by UMI-labeled 5' RACE. No DNA is given; TCRdb re-called the 5' RACE reads and lists each CDR3 protein once. This table holds over 95,000 distinct CDR3 sequences. General observations from the study: Comparison of naive cells showed more hydrophobic TRB CDR3s in CXCR3-positive than in CXCR3-negative naive cells.

Material: naive CXCR3+ CD8+ T cells from blood. The subset was: CD45RO-CCR7+CD27+CD95- naive CD8+ T cells expressing CXCR3 (TNR3+). These receptors were collected from a human donor in good health. Some clones in this sample may be carry-over from other donors' samples.

The chain employs TRBV2 and TRBJ2-1; TCRdb proposes TRBD2, but this gene call is untestable without DNA. This CDR3 contains 16 residues. Per germline, CDR1 SNHLY and CDR2 FYNNEI. The CDR3: CASSGTQAGEYNEQFF.

V and J are TRBV9 and TRBJ2-1; there is no DNA to check the TCRdb D call of TRBD1. This CDR3 is built from 16 residues. Germline lookup yields CDR1 SGDLS and CDR2 YYNGEE. The chain's CDR3 is CASSVYEGGNRDEQFF.

The chain has TRBV27 and TRBJ2-7; TCRdb lists TRBD1, though no DNA is available to test this call. CDR3 length: 13 residues. CDR1 is MNHEY, CDR2 SMNVEV, per germline (reference sequence). CDR3 in amino acids: CASSRGAGYEQYF.

This rearrangement joins TRBV4-1 to TRBJ1-1; TCRdb gives TRBD1 as the D gene, but with no DNA this cannot be confirmed. Germline V gene sequence: CDR1 MGHRA, CDR2 YSYEKL. This CDR3 has 15 residues. The CDR3 spells CASSQLSQGLAEAFF.

This chain links TRBV5-1 with TRBJ2-7; with no DNA, the TCRdb D assignment of TRBD2 cannot be verified. This CDR3 is built from 16 residues. Germline CDR1 reads SGHRS; CDR2 reads YFSETQ. CDR3 sequence: CASSSETRNGVDEQYF. The whole variable domain, filled in from reference TRBV5-1 and TRBJ2-7, reads KAGVTQTPRYLIKTRGQQVTLSCSPISGHRSVSWYQQTPGQGLQFLFEYFSETQRNKGNFPGRFSGRQFSNSRSEMNVSTLELGDSALYLCASSSETRNGVDEQYFGPGTRLTVT.

The rearrangement joins TRBV5-1 to TRBJ2-1; TCRdb selects TRBD2, and the lack of DNA leaves this call unchecked. CDR3 length: 16 residues. The germline V gene has CDR1 SGHRS and CDR2 YFSETQ. The CDR3: CASSLAASGSYNEQFF.

V gene TRBV5-4 combines with J gene TRBJ2-5; TCRdb's D gene call, TRBD1, goes unchecked for lack of DNA. The length of the CDR3 is 15 residues. The V gene's germline CDR1 is SGHNT and CDR2 YYREEE (reference sequence). CDR3 amino acids: CASSFLTGGKETQYF.

V and J are TRBV5-8 and TRBJ2-1; the D call from TCRdb, TRBD2, cannot be confirmed without DNA. The germline V gene has CDR1 SGHTS and CDR2 YDEGEE. The CDR3 is 15 residues long. CDR3 region: CASSTGTSYYNEQFF.

This rearrangement joins TRBV20-1 to TRBJ2-2; with no DNA, the TCRdb D assignment of TRBD2 cannot be verified. The CDR3 runs 14 residues. CDR1 and CDR2 (germline): DFQATT, SNEGSKA (reference sequence). The CDR3 region is CSARDGLNTGELFF.

This rearrangement joins TRBV5-4 to TRBJ2-7. From germline, CDR1 is SGHNT and CDR2 YYREEE (reference sequence). The CDR3 covers 14 residues. CDR3 amino acids: CASSSGQGTYEQYF.

V and J are TRBV7-9 and TRBJ1-6; TCRdb calls TRBD1, which cannot be checked without DNA. This CDR3 is built from 14 residues. Germline V gene data show CDR1 as SEHNR and CDR2 as FQNEAQ (reference sequence). The CDR3 sequence is CASSYTGATSPLHF.

The rearrangement links TRBV7-2 to TRBJ1-1. Germline-derived CDR1 and CDR2 are SGHTA and FQGNSA. This CDR3 is built from 16 residues. Here the CDR3 reads CASSLYPGPRETEAFF.

The chain employs TRBV29-1 and TRBJ2-2; TCRdb returns TRBD1, unconfirmable since there is no DNA. Germline V gives CDR1 SQVTM, CDR2 ANQGSEA. CDR3 size: 15 residues. CDR3 protein: CSVEGWGPNTGELFF.

V usage is TRBV12-3 or TRBV12-4 and J usage is TRBJ2-5; checking the TCRdb D call of TRBD2 is not possible without DNA. The CDR3 extends over 16 amino acids. The CDR3: CASSSSGTSVKETQYF.

The chain carries TRBV28 and TRBJ2-7; TCRdb's D call, TRBD1, is unchecked because there is no DNA. CDR3 length equals 13 residues. In germline, CDR1 is MDHEN, CDR2 SYDVKM. The chain's CDR3 is CASSLPSGDEQYF.

This sequence joins TRBV7-3 and TRBJ2-3; TCRdb names TRBD1, which stays unverified in the absence of DNA. CDR3 length: 14 amino acids. Germline V lookup: CDR1 SGHTA, CDR2 FQGTGA. The CDR3 sequence: CVCRPGPFTDTQYF.

The genes are TRBV20-1 and TRBJ2-7; as DNA is missing, the TRBD1 call by TCRdb cannot be tested. CDR1 is DFQATT, CDR2 SNEGSKA, per germline (reference sequence). This CDR3 is built from 15 residues. The CDR3 spells CSAESWGGQIYEQYF.

The V call is TRBV11-3, the J call TRBJ1-5; TCRdb's assignment of TRBD1 cannot be checked, as there is no DNA. Germline CDR1 and CDR2: SGHNT and YENEEA. The CDR3 is 17 amino acids. The CDR3 loop reads CASNSALGGYSNQPQHF.

The V and J genes are TRBV12-3 or TRBV12-4 and TRBJ2-2; TCRdb's D call, TRBD2, is unchecked because there is no DNA. The CDR3 totals 16 residues. CDR3 in amino acids: CASSFGGRSNTGELFF.

The CDR3 is CASSQGRTGAIYNEQFF. The chain carries TRBV14 and TRBJ2-1; TCRdb returns TRBD1, unconfirmable since there is no DNA. From germline, CDR1 is SGHDN and CDR2 FVKESK. CDR3 length: 17 amino acids.

The chain combines TRBV29-1 with TRBJ1-2. The CDR3 runs 12 residues. Germline V gene lookup returns CDR1 SQVTM and CDR2 ANQGSEA. CDR3 residues: CSVPRVPRGYTF.

The J gene is TRBJ2-7, the V gene TRBV29-1; TCRdb returns TRBD2, unconfirmable since there is no DNA. The germline V gene encodes CDR1 SQVTM and CDR2 ANQGSEA. CDR3 size: 13 residues. This CDR3 is CSVEAGGTYEQYF.

The genes are TRBV28 and TRBJ2-1; as DNA is missing, the TRBD1 call by TCRdb cannot be tested. Germline V lookup: CDR1 MDHEN, CDR2 SYDVKM. The CDR3 consists of 15 residues. The CDR3 protein is CASSIRGLGYNEQFF.

V is TRBV15 and J is TRBJ2-7. This CDR3 region has 15 residues. CDR1 is LNHNV and CDR2 is YYDKDF in the germline V gene (reference sequence). CDR3 region: CATSRGKENSYEQYF.

The gene calls are TRBV25-1 and TRBJ1-1; TCRdb gives TRBD1 as the D gene, but with no DNA this cannot be confirmed. This CDR3 is built from 19 residues. Per germline, CDR1 MGHDK and CDR2 SYGVNS. This chain's CDR3 is CASSELRGRGGRMNTEAFF.